Listed below are T cell receptor beta chains from one sample, sequenced in a study of blood T cell repertoires in COVID-19. Assay used: immunoSEQ multiplex PCR; TCRdb lists only in-frame clones, some missing. The sample holds 200,000 to 250,000 clones, over 75% seen once. The sequenced material came from PBMCs or T cells enriched from blood (not recorded which). The receptors originated from a man aged 40-55 years who had recovered from COVID-19. Each CDR3 is given with its conserved first and last residue. Fields, in order: CDR3 DNA, CDR3 protein, clone size, J gene, V gene, D gene. A D gene is named only where the DNA matches it firmly. Clone size is not always given. Where it is, it says once, few, many or a class for expanded clones.

TGCGCCAGCAGCCGGCCCAGGGAGGTGAATGAGCAGTTCTTC	CASSRPREVNEQFF	NA	TRBJ2-1	TRBV5-1	NA
TGTGCCAGCTCACCCTACCTTGGTTCAGATACGCAGTATTTT	CASSPYLGSDTQYF	NA	TRBJ2-3	TRBV18	NA
TGTGCCAGCAGCTTAGTATCCTCCCCAAACATTCAGTACTTC	CASSLVSSPNIQYF	NA	TRBJ2-4	TRBV7-9	NA
TGTGCCAGCAGAGTATCCGGACCAGGGGTCTACAATGAGCAGTTCTTC	CASRVSGPGVYNEQFF	NA	TRBJ2-1	TRBV2	NA
TGTGCCAGCAGCTTATTACAAGAAAATGAGCAGTTCTTC	CASSLLQENEQFF	NA	TRBJ2-1	TRBV7-2	NA
TGTGCCTGGAGTGTACTCGGGACAGACCTTGAAGCTTTCTTT	CAWSVLGTDLEAFF	NA	TRBJ1-1	TRBV30	TRBD1
TGTGCCAGCAGTTTATTTCAGGGCAATCAGCCCCAGCATTTT	CASSLFQGNQPQHF	NA	TRBJ1-5	TRBV28	NA
TGTGCCAGCAGGAGGGTGGCTAGCAATTACAATGAGCAGTTCTTC	CASRRVASNYNEQFF	NA	TRBJ2-1	TRBV7-8	NA
TGTGCCAGCAGTTTTTTGGGAGCAACTAATGAAAAACTGTTTTTT	CASSFLGATNEKLFF	NA	TRBJ1-4	TRBV27	NA
TGTGCCAGCAGCCAAAGCCCACCGGGAGAAGGTGCAGATACGCAGTATTTT	CASSQSPPGEGADTQYF	NA	TRBJ2-3	TRBV3-1/TRBV3-2	NA
TGTGCCAGTAGTATAGGACTGCGGGGGGCGCTTGGCTACACCTTC	CASSIGLRGALGYTF	NA	TRBJ1-2	TRBV19	NA
TGTGCCAGTAGTTTCTTTGGCGGGACTTCGGCCTATGGCTACACCTTC	CASSFFGGTSAYGYTF	NA	TRBJ1-2	TRBV19	NA
TGTGCCAGCAGCTTAGCTAGGCAGGGTTTTACCTACGAGCAGTACTTC	CASSLARQGFTYEQYF	NA	TRBJ2-7	TRBV11-2	NA
TGTGCCAGCAGTCGGGACAGGGGGCAAGGCTACACCTTC	CASSRDRGQGYTF	NA	TRBJ1-2	TRBV6-5	TRBD1
TGTGCCAGCAGCTTTGGCGGGGCCCCCCCAGATACGCAGTATTTT	CASSFGGAPPDTQYF	once	TRBJ2-3	TRBV5-4	NA
TGCAGCGTTGAAACTCCCCCCGGAGTTAACAATGAGCAGTTCTTC	CSVETPPGVNNEQFF	NA	TRBJ2-1	TRBV29-1	NA
TGTGCCAGCTCCCAGGGGGCCGGTGGAAACACCATATATTTT	CASSQGAGGNTIYF	NA	TRBJ1-3	TRBV18	TRBD1
TGTGCCAGCAGCCCCCAAGCGGGAGGGAACACCGGGGAGCTGTTTTTT	CASSPQAGGNTGELFF	NA	TRBJ2-2	TRBV5-4	TRBD2
TGTGCCAGCAGCAGGTATCCCAGTGCCAGGGCGATAAACTATGGCTACACCTTC	CASSRYPSARAINYGYTF	NA	TRBJ1-2	TRBV9	NA
TGTGCCAGCAGCGTGCAGGGGGGTACTAATGAAAAACTGTTTTTT	CASSVQGGTNEKLFF	NA	TRBJ1-4	TRBV7-9	TRBD1
TGTGCCAGCAGTCCCCGGGGCGGGGGGCCAGATACGCAGTATTTT	CASSPRGGGPDTQYF	NA	TRBJ2-3	TRBV7-2	TRBD2
TGTGCCAGCAGCCCAGGGGATACGCAGTATTTT	CASSPGDTQYF	NA	TRBJ2-3	TRBV11-2	NA
TGTGCCTGGCACAGGGGAAACACTGAAGCTTTCTTT	CAWHRGNTEAFF	NA	TRBJ1-1	TRBV30	TRBD1
TGTGCCAGCAGCAGGACAGGGACACACGAGCAGTACTTC	CASSRTGTHEQYF	NA	TRBJ2-7	TRBV28	TRBD1
TGCGCCAGCAGGTTCGGGACAGGGGAAACTGAAGCTTTCTTT	CASRFGTGETEAFF	few	TRBJ1-1	TRBV5-1	TRBD1
TGTGCCAGCAGTCAGGGGCAGTTCTATGGCTACACCTTC	CASSQGQFYGYTF	once	TRBJ1-2	TRBV6-5	NA
TGTGCCAGCAGCTTTGGGACTAGCGGGTCCATCTACAATGAGCAGTTCTTC	CASSFGTSGSIYNEQFF	NA	TRBJ2-1	TRBV7-9	TRBD2